This T cell receptor (beta chain) is drawn from a study of OX40 agonist ivuxolimab in advanced cancers. Sequencing used immunoSEQ multiplex PCR; TCRdb keeps in-frame clones, though not all of them. The table has under 50,000 clones, around 82% seen once. The V end lost 7 bases, the J end lost 0 bases, and 11 bases lay between the germline ends. This CDR3 region has 13 residues. Germline assignment: CDR1 SGHKS and CDR2 YYEKEE (reference sequence). The chain has TRBV5-5 and TRBJ2-7; weak D call: TRBD2 (5 bases). This sequence was found in an adult with an advanced solid tumor such as melanoma, head and neck, liver or kidney cancer. The specimen was CD4+ or CD8+ T cells sorted from blood, collected in a trial of the OX40 agonist ivuxolimab. The CDR3 nucleotides are TGTGCCAGCTGTTTGGGGAGCTCCTACGAGCAGTACTTC. Encoded protein: CASCLGSSYEQYF.